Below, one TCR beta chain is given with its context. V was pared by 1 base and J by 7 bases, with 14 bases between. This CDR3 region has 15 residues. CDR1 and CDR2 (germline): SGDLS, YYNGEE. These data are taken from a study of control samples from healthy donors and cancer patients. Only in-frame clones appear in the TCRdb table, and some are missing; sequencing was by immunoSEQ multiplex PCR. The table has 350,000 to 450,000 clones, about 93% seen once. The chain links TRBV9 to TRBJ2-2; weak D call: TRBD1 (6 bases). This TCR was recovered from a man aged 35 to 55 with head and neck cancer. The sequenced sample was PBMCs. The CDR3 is CASSVIQGSGGELFF. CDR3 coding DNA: TGTGCCAGCAGCGTAATCCAGGGGAGCGGCGGGGAGCTGTTTTTT.